The 13 T cell receptor beta chains below come from one sample, sequenced in a study of T cells in Graves' hyperthyroidism and ophthalmopathy (dated by TCRdb to between 2017 and 2020). Libraries came from multiplex PCR. The sequencer listed for this sample is Illumina HiSeq 2000. TCR beta CDR3 regions were amplified from RNA transcripts. The first round of RT-PCR for the TCR CDR3 was performed with the HTBI primer set and the Qiagen OneStep RT-PCR kit. The raw public reads went through TCRdb reprocessing: fastp at Q25, MiXCR clone calling, in-frame beta chains kept. Identical CDR3 protein sequences are pooled into one entry, listed with their most common genes and DNA. Counted in this sample were approximately 590,000 distinct CDR3 sequences; more than 45% of them appeared once. 8.2% of the sample rests with the top ten. The sequenced sample consisted of peripheral blood or thyroid tissue (not recorded which). These TCRs come from a woman aged 18 to 35 with Graves' hyperthyroidism. Donor details come from another sample of the same person, matched by shared clones.

The V gene is TRBV20-1, the J gene TRBJ2-7; TRBD2 might be the D (5 bases). This CDR3 has 16 residues. V lost 1 base, J lost 6 bases, and 22 bases lay in between. CDR1 is DFQATT and CDR2 is SNEGSKA in the germline V gene (reference sequence). The CDR3 sequence: CSARAPLASKVTEQYF. CDR3 in DNA: TGCAGTGCTAGAGCCCCTCTAGCTAGTAAGGTAACCGAGCAGTACTTC.

The CDR3 is CASSMRRTDTQYF. The CDR3 DNA sequence: TGTGCCAGTAGTATGAGGCGCACAGATACGCAGTATTTT. This sequence joins TRBV19 and TRBJ2-3; D call uncertain. Trimming cost V 3 bases and J 1 base, with 5 bases left between them. Germline assignment: CDR1 LNHDA and CDR2 SQIVND (reference sequence). This CDR3 spans 13 amino acids.

The chain joins TRBV14 to TRBJ2-3; 9 bases are shared with TRBD2. The CDR3 contains 14 residues. Germline assignment: CDR1 SGHDN and CDR2 FVKESK. V was pared by 7 bases and J by 2 bases, with 4 bases of the junction left unmatched. The CDR3 reads CASTIAGATDTQYF. The CDR3 nucleotides read TGTGCCAGCACGATAGCGGGGGCCACAGATACGCAGTATTTT.

The V and J genes are TRBV10-3 and TRBJ2-7; tentative D call: TRBD1 (6 bases). The germline V and J ends were trimmed by 5 bases and 5 bases, with 16 bases remaining between them. The length of the CDR3 is 14 residues. Looked up from germline, CDR1 is ENHRY and CDR2 is SYGVKD. CDR3 sequence: CAISYAQGRDEQYF. The CDR3 DNA reads as TGTGCCATCAGTTACGCACAGGGAAGAGACGAGCAGTACTTC.

The J gene is TRBJ1-4, the V gene TRBV7-8; D unresolved. The CDR3 has 14 residues. Trimming took 5 bases from V and 7 from J, leaving 14 bases between them. The germline V gene has CDR1 SGHVS and CDR2 FQNEAQ. CDR3 bases: TGTGCCAGCAGCCTCAGAGCCAGCACTGAAAAACTGTTTTTT. Translation: CASSLRASTEKLFF.

The chain recombines TRBV25-1 with TRBJ1-1; a weak D match, TRBD1 (6 bases). The length of the CDR3 is 12 residues. V was cut by 1 base and J by 8 bases, with 8 bases left in between. Germline CDR1 MGHDK, CDR2 SYGVNS. DNA for the CDR3: TGTGCCAGCAGTGAATCGGGGGCCGAAGCTTTCTTT. Its translation is CASSESGAEAFF.

The chain combines TRBV19 with TRBJ1-5; D is possibly TRBD1 (5 bases). V was shortened by 7 bases and J by 13 bases, with 17 bases between the two germline ends. This CDR3 is built from 12 residues. Germline CDR1 and CDR2: LNHDA and SQIVND (reference sequence). CDR3 sequence reads: CASNPGGTRQHF. The CDR3 bases are TGTGCCAGTAACCCTGGCGGGACGAGGCAGCATTTT.

This clonotype was picked up one time. This chain links TRBV20-1 with TRBJ1-1; D is perhaps TRBD1 (5 bases). Trimming left V 0 bases short and J 0 bases short, with 11 bases between. CDR1 and CDR2 (germline): DFQATT, SNEGSKA (reference sequence). The CDR3 loop spans 15 amino acids. CDR3 region: CSARDLGGMNTEAFF. The CDR3 DNA sequence: TGCAGTGCTAGAGATCTGGGGGGGATGAACACTGAAGCTTTCTTT.

The chain links TRBV25-1 to TRBJ1-2; no clear D gene. Per the germline V gene, CDR1 is MGHDK and CDR2 is SYGVNS. V dropped 6 bases and J dropped 3 bases, with 20 bases sitting between them. The CDR3 consists of 16 residues. CDR3 nucleotides: TGTGCCAGCAGGGCTCCAAACCTCGCCGAATACTATGGCTACACCTTC. Translated: CASRAPNLAEYYGYTF.

This clonotype has at least ten counts. The chain joins TRBV29-1 to TRBJ1-1; the D is unclear. CDR3 length: 13 amino acids. V was trimmed by 3 bases and J by 5 bases, leaving 13 bases between them. Germline lookup yields CDR1 SQVTM and CDR2 ANQGSEA. The CDR3 reads CSVEKGRGTEAFF. DNA of the CDR3: TGCAGCGTTGAGAAAGGACGGGGTACTGAAGCTTTCTTT.

V and J are TRBV2 and TRBJ1-4; tentative D call: TRBD1 (6 bases). The CDR3 extends over 13 amino acids. Germline-derived CDR1 and CDR2 are SNHLY and FYNNEI. Trimming cost V 8 bases and J 7 bases, with 14 bases left between them. CDR3 coding DNA: TGTGCCAGCTGGAGGACAGAAAGTGAAAAACTGTTTTTT. Translated, it gives CASWRTESEKLFF.

A few counts support this clonotype. This chain connects TRBV12-3 or TRBV12-4 to TRBJ1-2; TRBD1 might be the D (6 bases). Trimming stripped 5 bases from V and 1 base from J, with 14 bases between. CDR3 length equals 15 residues. CDR3 coding DNA: TGTGCCAGCAGTCCCCACGGGGGGCTTAACTATGGCTACACCTTC. Amino acids: CASSPHGGLNYGYTF.

This chain links TRBV6-5 with TRBJ1-1; D unclear. The V end was cut by 6 bases, the J end by 4 bases, with 21 bases between. The CDR3 is 16 amino acids. Germline V gene sequence: CDR1 MNHEY, CDR2 SVGAGI. The CDR3 DNA follows: TGTGCCAGCAGCGAATTACCTCCGGGGAGGGTCACTGAAGCTTTCTTT. Amino acids: CASSELPPGRVTEAFF.